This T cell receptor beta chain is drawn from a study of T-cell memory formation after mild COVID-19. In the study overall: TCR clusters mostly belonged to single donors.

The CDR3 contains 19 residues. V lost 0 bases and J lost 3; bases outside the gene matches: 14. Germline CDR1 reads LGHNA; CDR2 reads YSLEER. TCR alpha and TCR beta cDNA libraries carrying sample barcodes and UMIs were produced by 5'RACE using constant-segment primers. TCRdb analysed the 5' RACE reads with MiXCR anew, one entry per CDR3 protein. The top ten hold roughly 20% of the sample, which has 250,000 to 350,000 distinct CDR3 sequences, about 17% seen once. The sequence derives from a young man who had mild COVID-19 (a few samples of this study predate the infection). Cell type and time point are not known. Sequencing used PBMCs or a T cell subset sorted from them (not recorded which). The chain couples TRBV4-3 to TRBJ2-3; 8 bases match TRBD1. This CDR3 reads CASSQELILTGVLTDTQYF. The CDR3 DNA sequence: TGCGCCAGCAGCCAAGAGCTGATATTGACAGGGGTATTGACAGATACGCAGTATTTT.